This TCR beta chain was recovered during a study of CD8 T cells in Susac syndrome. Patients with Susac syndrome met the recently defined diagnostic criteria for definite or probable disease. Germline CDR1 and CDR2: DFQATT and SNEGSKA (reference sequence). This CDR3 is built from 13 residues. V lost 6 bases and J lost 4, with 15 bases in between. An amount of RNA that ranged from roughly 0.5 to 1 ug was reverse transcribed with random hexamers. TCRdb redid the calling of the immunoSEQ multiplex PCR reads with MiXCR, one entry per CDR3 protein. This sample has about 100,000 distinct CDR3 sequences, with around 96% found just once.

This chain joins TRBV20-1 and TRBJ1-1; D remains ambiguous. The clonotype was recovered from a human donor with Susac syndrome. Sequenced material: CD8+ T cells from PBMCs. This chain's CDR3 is CSAPRTLGTEAFF. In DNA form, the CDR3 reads TGCAGTGCGCCGCGAACCTTAGGCACTGAAGCTTTCTTT.